Shown below are 7 T cell receptor beta chains from a single sample sequenced in a study of cytomegalovirus exposure and HLA in healthy donors. The primer mix had 60 Vbeta and 13 Jbeta primers. Here immunoSEQ multiplex PCR was the method, and the copy in TCRdb shows in-frame clones only, minus some. The data contain approximately 150,000 clones, around 82% of them singletons. The material sequenced was PBMCs. The receptors stem from a man between 18 and 35 years old in good health and CMV-seropositive.

The V gene is TRBV2, the J gene TRBJ2-7; 9 positions match TRBD1. Germline values: CDR1 SNHLY, CDR2 FYNNEI. V shed 4 bases, J shed 4 bases, and the junction held 8 bases outside the gene matches. CDR3 length equals 15 residues. CDR3 loop: CASSGTGGGMYEQYF. The CDR3 region has the DNA TGTGCCAGCAGTGGTACAGGGGGCGGTATGTACGAGCAGTACTTC.

The rearrangement links TRBV28 to TRBJ2-1, with 7 bases aligning to TRBD1. Germline assignment: CDR1 MDHEN and CDR2 SYDVKM. The length of the CDR3 is 16 residues. Trimming at V came to 6 bases and at J to 0 bases, leaving 8 bases not matched to a gene. This CDR3 reads CASRGTALSSYNEQFF. CDR3 DNA sequence: TGTGCCAGCAGAGGGACAGCCCTGAGCTCCTACAATGAGCAGTTCTTC. Full variable domain (outside the CDR3, taken from reference TRBV28 and TRBJ2-1): DVKVTQSSRYLVKRTGEKVFLECVQDMDHENMFWYRQDPGLGLRLIYFSYDVKMKEKGDIPEGYSVSREKKERFSLILESASTNQTSMYLCASRGTALSSYNEQFFGPGTRLTVL.

This clone was picked up one time. The chain combines TRBV28 with TRBJ2-1; TRBD2 matches 10 bases. CDR3 length equals 18 residues. V was pared by 3 bases and J by 1 base, with 9 bases of the junction left unmatched. CDR1 is MDHEN, CDR2 SYDVKM, per germline. The CDR3 region is CASSFASGSPRSYNEQFF. In nucleotides, the CDR3 is TGTGCCAGCAGTTTCGCTAGCGGGAGTCCAAGATCCTACAATGAGCAGTTCTTC.

The rearrangement uses TRBV29-1 and TRBJ1-1, with D perhaps matching TRBD1 (5 bases). Looked up from germline, CDR1 is SQVTM and CDR2 is ANQGSEA. V dropped 3 bases and J dropped 7 bases, with 36 bases sitting between them. The CDR3 runs to 20 residues. The DNA of the CDR3 is TGCAGCGTTGATTCTAGTCTCGGTCGACAGCCCGACGAGCTCTCCGGTGAAGCTTTCTTT. This translates into CSVDSSLGRQPDELSGEAFF.

V gene TRBV19 combines with J gene TRBJ1-4, with D unclear. V lost 8 bases and J lost 7, with 14 bases in between. In germline, CDR1 is LNHDA, CDR2 SQIVND (reference sequence). This CDR3 is 13 amino acids long. Here the CDR3 DNA reads TGTGCCAGTGGACTCGGGTCGGCTGAAAAACTGTTTTTT. This encodes CASGLGSAEKLFF.

This clone was recorded a few times. The rearrangement joins TRBV6-5 to TRBJ1-2; D is perhaps TRBD1 (5 bases). The CDR3 extends over 15 amino acids. Germline-derived CDR1 and CDR2 are MNHEY and SVGAGI. Trimming removed 0 bases from V and 2 bases from J, with 10 bases in between. The CDR3 reads CASSYSQGSNYGYTF. CDR3 DNA: TGTGCCAGCAGTTACTCCCAGGGTTCGAACTATGGCTACACCTTC.

This clone showed up just once. The chain links TRBV7-9 to TRBJ1-1; D gene unclear. The CDR3 runs to 14 residues. Germline V gene lookup returns CDR1 SEHNR and CDR2 FQNEAQ (reference sequence). V lost 2 bases to trimming and J lost 3 bases, with 10 bases between them. CDR3 nucleotides: TGTGCCAGCAGCTTATCCTCAGTGGACACTGAAGCTTTCTTT. This translates into CASSLSSVDTEAFF. Supplemented by reference TRBV7-9 and TRBJ1-1, the full variable domain reads DTGVSQNPRHKITKRGQNVTFRCDPISEHNRLYWYRQTLGQGPEFLTYFQNEAQLEKSRLLSDRFSAERPKGSFSTLEIQRTEQGDSAMYLCASSLSSVDTEAFFGQGTRLTVV.